The 4 T cell receptor beta chains reported below all come from one sample, sequenced in a study of persistence of HIV-infected CD4 T cells. The libraries were made with immunoSEQ version 4 in survey mode. Sequencing was performed with immunoSEQ multiplex PCR; in TCRdb, only in-frame clones are kept and a portion is missing. The data show under 60,000 clones, about 80% seen once. The stimulus was lysate of CMV-infected fibroblasts, roughly 9.2 ug/mL. CD40L-negative CD69-negative CD45RO-high memory CD4+ T cells were sorted as populations depleted of antigen-responding cells. These receptors' antigens are unknown. The sample here was CD4+ T cells sorted from PBMCs after roughly 18-hour stimulation, taken from a patient who received antiretroviral therapy. The receptors were gathered from an adult man with HIV who was CMV-seropositive.

The chain couples TRBV29-1 to TRBJ1-4; the match to TRBD1 covers 8 bases. V trimming: 4 bases; J trimming: 7 bases; junction bases outside the gene matches: 14. Germline CDR1 and CDR2: SQVTM and ANQGSEA. This CDR3 is built from 16 residues. CDR3: CSVGLAGGSKSEKLFF. In nucleotides, the CDR3 is TGCAGCGTTGGCTTGGCAGGGGGCAGCAAGAGTGAAAAACTGTTTTTT.

The CDR3 region has the DNA TGTGCCTGGGACCTCGGGACTAGCGGCCAAGAGACCCAGTACTTC. This translates into CAWDLGTSGQETQYF. The chain employs TRBV30 and TRBJ2-5; 11 bases fit TRBD2. V shed 5 bases and J 1 base; nucleotides not matched to a gene: 6. Germline V gene lookup returns CDR1 GTSNPN and CDR2 SVGIG (reference sequence). The CDR3 loop spans 15 amino acids. Combining the CDR3 with reference TRBV30 and TRBJ2-5 gives the whole variable domain SQTIHQWPATLVQPVGSPLSLECTVEGTSNPNLYWYRQAAGRGLQLLFYSVGIGQISSEVPQNLSASRPQDRQFILSSKKLLLSDSGFYLCAWDLGTSGQETQYFGPGTRLLVL.

V gene TRBV2 combines with J gene TRBJ1-5; unclear D gene. CDR1 and CDR2 from the germline V gene are SNHLY and FYNNEI. Trimming pared 4 bases from V and 7 bases from J, leaving 11 bases between. The CDR3 runs 13 residues. The CDR3 loop is CASSGTGEQPQHF. The CDR3 bases are TGTGCCAGCAGTGGGACGGGCGAACAGCCCCAGCATTTT.

This clone was observed a handful of times. This chain connects TRBV3-1 (or the pseudogene TRBV3-2) to TRBJ1-5; weak D call: TRBD1 (6 bases). The CDR3 loop spans 14 amino acids. V was shortened by 4 bases and J by 3 bases, with 10 bases between the two germline ends. Germline V gene lookup returns CDR1 LGHDT and CDR2 YNNKEL (reference sequence). The CDR3 sequence: CASSLRTDNQPQHF. CDR3 nucleotides: TGTGCCAGCAGCCTGCGGACAGACAATCAGCCCCAGCATTTT.